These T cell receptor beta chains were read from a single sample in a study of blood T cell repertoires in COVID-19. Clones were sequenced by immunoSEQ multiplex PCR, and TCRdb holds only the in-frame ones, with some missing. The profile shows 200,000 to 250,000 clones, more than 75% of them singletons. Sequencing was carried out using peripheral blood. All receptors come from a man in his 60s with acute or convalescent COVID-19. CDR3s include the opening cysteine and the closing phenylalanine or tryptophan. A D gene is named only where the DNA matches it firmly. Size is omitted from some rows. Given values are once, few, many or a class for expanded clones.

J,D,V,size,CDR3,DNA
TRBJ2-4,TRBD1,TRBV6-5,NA,CATTPQGNIQYF,TGTGCCACGACTCCACAGGGGAACATTCAGTACTTC
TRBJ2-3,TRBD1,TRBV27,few,CASRPRSGWDRQYF,TGTGCCAGCAGGCCCCGTTCGGGTTGGGACAGGCAGTATTTT
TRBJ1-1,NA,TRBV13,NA,CASSLEGGENTEAFF,TGTGCCAGCAGCTTAGAGGGCGGGGAGAACACTGAAGCTTTCTTT
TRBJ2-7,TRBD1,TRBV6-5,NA,CASRTRTGAYEQYF,TGTGCCAGCAGGACAAGGACAGGGGCCTACGAGCAGTACTTC
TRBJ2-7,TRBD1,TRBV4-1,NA,CASSQTTGTYEQYF,TGCGCCAGCAGCCAGACGACAGGGACCTACGAGCAGTACTTC
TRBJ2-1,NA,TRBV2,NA,CASSSRDIPVREQFF,TGTGCCAGCAGTTCTCGGGACATCCCGGTCCGAGAGCAGTTCTTC
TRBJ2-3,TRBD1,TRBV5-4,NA,CASSPGQGISDTQYF,TGTGCCAGCAGCCCCGGACAGGGAATTTCAGATACGCAGTATTTT
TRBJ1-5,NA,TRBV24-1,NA,CATGRGSGNQPQHF,TGTGCCACCGGCAGGGGCTCTGGCAATCAGCCCCAGCATTTT
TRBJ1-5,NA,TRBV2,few,CASRGMGSGNQPQHF,TGTGCCAGTCGGGGGATGGGGTCTGGCAATCAGCCCCAGCATTTT
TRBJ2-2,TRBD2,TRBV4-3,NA,CASSQVLAGGLSNTGELFF,TGCGCCAGCAGCCAAGTTCTAGCGGGGGGGCTGTCCAACACCGGGGAGCTGTTTTTT
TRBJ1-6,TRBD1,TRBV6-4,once,CASSDSLGQGASNSPLHF,TGTGCCAGCAGTGACTCTTTGGGACAGGGGGCCTCTAATTCACCCCTCCACTTT
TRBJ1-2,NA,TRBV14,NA,CASSQDFRVPNYGYTF,TGTGCCAGCAGCCAAGATTTCCGGGTTCCCAACTATGGCTACACCTTC
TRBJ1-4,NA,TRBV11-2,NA,CASSLDRPTNEKLFF,TGTGCCAGCAGCTTAGATCGTCCAACTAATGAAAAACTGTTTTTT
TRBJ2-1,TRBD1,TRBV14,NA,CASSQPTGGSEQFF,TGTGCCAGCAGCCAACCGACAGGGGGTAGTGAGCAGTTCTTC
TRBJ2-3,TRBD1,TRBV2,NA,CASRPRDRVADTQYF,TGTGCCAGCAGACCAAGGGACAGGGTTGCAGATACGCAGTATTTT
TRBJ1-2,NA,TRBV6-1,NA,CASSEALGQSYGYTF,TGTGCCAGCAGTGAAGCGCTGGGGCAGAGCTATGGCTACACCTTC
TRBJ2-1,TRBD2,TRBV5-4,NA,CASSLEAGGHGEQFF,TGTGCCAGCAGCTTGGAAGCGGGGGGGCACGGTGAGCAGTTCTTC
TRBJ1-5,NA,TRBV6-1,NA,CASSEGWTVNQPQHF,TGTGCCAGCAGTGAAGGGTGGACAGTCAATCAGCCCCAGCATTTT
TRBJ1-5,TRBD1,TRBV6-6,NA,CASSFDRAPSHQPQHF,TGTGCCAGCAGTTTTGACAGGGCGCCCTCGCATCAGCCCCAGCATTTT
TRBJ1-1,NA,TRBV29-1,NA,CSVANPLRVNTEAFF,TGCAGCGTTGCAAACCCCTTACGGGTGAACACTGAAGCTTTCTTT
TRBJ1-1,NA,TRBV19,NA,CASIWKGGTEAFF,TGTGCCAGTATTTGGAAAGGGGGCACTGAAGCTTTCTTT
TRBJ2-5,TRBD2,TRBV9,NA,CASSPTTSGTETQYF,TGTGCCAGCAGCCCAACGACTAGCGGGACTGAGACCCAGTACTTC
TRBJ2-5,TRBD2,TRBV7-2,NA,CASSFELAGAGETQYF,TGTGCCAGCAGCTTCGAACTAGCGGGGGCGGGGGAGACCCAGTACTTC
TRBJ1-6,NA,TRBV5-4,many,CASSFTNSGSPLHF,TGTGCCAGCAGCTTCACTAATTCGGGTTCACCCCTCCACTTT
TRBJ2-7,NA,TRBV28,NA,CASSPYRGGSYEQYF,TGTGCCAGCAGTCCCTACAGGGGAGGCAGTTACGAGCAGTACTTC
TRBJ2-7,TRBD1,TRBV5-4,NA,CASSLAGTGSHEQYF,TGTGCCAGCAGCTTGGCCGGGACAGGGTCCCACGAGCAGTACTTC
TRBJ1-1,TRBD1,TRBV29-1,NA,CSVGSGRGPSEAFF,TGCAGCGTTGGTAGCGGCAGGGGGCCATCTGAAGCTTTCTTT
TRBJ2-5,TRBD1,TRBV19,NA,CASSSGTGGYTETQYF,TGTGCCAGTAGTTCCGGGACAGGGGGCTATACAGAGACCCAGTACTTC
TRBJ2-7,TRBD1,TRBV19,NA,CASNAGTGIPYEQYF,TGTGCCAGTAATGCCGGGACAGGGATTCCCTACGAGCAGTACTTC
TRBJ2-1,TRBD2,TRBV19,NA,CASRRQGGLAGQTSYNEQFF,TGTGCCAGTAGGCGTCAGGGGGGACTAGCGGGCCAAACGTCCTACAATGAGCAGTTCTTC
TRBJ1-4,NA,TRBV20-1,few,CSASDPRATNEKLFF,TGCAGTGCTAGTGACCCGCGGGCAACTAATGAAAAACTGTTTTTT
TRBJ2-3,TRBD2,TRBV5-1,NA,CASSASGTSDSTDTQYF,TGCGCCAGCAGCGCGTCCGGGACTAGCGATAGCACAGATACGCAGTATTTT
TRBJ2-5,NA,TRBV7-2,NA,CASSPGIGAGPQETQYF,TGTGCCAGCAGCCCGGGCATTGGGGCAGGGCCCCAAGAGACCCAGTACTTC
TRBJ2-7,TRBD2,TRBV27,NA,CASRGLAGGYEQYF,TGTGCCAGCAGAGGACTAGCGGGGGGCTACGAGCAGTACTTC
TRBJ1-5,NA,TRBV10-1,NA,CASSESAGGDQPQHF,TGCGCCAGCAGTGAGTCGGCCGGGGGGGATCAGCCCCAGCATTTT
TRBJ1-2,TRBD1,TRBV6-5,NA,CASSLSRQGNYGYTF,TGTGCCAGCAGTCTTTCAAGACAGGGAAACTATGGCTACACCTTC
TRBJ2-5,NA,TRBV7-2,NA,CASSLEGWQGQETQYF,TGTGCCAGCAGCTTAGAGGGTTGGCAGGGACAAGAGACCCAGTACTTC
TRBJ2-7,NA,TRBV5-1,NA,CASSPAGGLLEQYF,TGCGCCAGCAGCCCGGCAGGAGGCCTGCTCGAGCAGTACTTC
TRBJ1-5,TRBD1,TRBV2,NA,CASHQSTGGNQPQHF,TGTGCCAGCCACCAGTCGACAGGGGGGAATCAGCCCCAGCATTTT
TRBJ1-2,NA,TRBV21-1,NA,CANWGQPSHYGYTF,TGTGCCAACTGGGGGCAGCCCTCTCACTATGGCTACACCTTC
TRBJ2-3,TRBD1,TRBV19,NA,CASSDRGDTDTQYF,TGTGCCAGTAGCGACAGGGGGGACACAGATACGCAGTATTTT
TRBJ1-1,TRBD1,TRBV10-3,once,CAITADRGRNTEAFF,TGTGCCATCACTGCGGACAGGGGTAGGAACACTGAAGCTTTCTTT